The 32 T cell receptor beta chains below all came from one sample that was sequenced in a study of shared clonotypes between healthy human individuals. CD8 cells classed as naive were CD45RO-negative and positively selected for CCR7, excluding terminally differentiated effector memory CD45RA+ cells. Profiled with immunoSEQ multiplex PCR; TCRdb holds only in-frame clones, not every one. This sample has about 820,000 clones; 85% to 95% occur once, and the top ten carry 24%. Sequenced sample: naive CD8+ T cells sorted from blood. The receptors shown here come from a man younger than 45 in good health.

The chain is built from TRBV9 and TRBJ2-5, with a weak D call TRBD2 (5 bases). This CDR3 has 15 residues. The germline V gene has CDR1 SGDLS and CDR2 YYNGEE. V was pared by 0 bases and J by 4 bases, with 13 bases between. CDR3 loop: CASSVEGVGRETQYF. Here the CDR3 DNA reads TGTGCCAGCAGCGTAGAGGGAGTAGGGCGAGAGACCCAGTACTTC. Together with reference TRBV9 and TRBJ2-5, the CDR3 gives the full variable domain: DSGVTQTPKHLITATGQRVTLRCSPRSGDLSVYWYQQSLDQGLQFLIQYYNGEERAKGNILERFSAQQFPDLHSELNLSSLELGDSALYFCASSVEGVGRETQYFGPGTRLLVL.

The chain couples TRBV27 to TRBJ1-2; tentative D call: TRBD1 (6 bases). The CDR3 runs 16 residues. In germline, CDR1 is MNHEY, CDR2 SMNVEV (reference sequence). Deletions cut 3 bases from V and 4 bases from J, with 18 bases between. CDR3 loop: CASSFGRGGGVYGYTF. In DNA form, the CDR3 reads TGTGCCAGCAGTTTCGGAAGAGGGGGGGGCGTCTATGGCTACACCTTC.

CDR3 coding DNA: TGTGCCAGCAGTTACGAGGCACAGCGGACCCCCTACGAGCAGTACTTC. It encodes CASSYEAQRTPYEQYF. The chain links TRBV6-5 to TRBJ2-7; tentatively, D is TRBD2 (5 bases). Germline V gene data show CDR1 as MNHEY and CDR2 as SVGAGI. There are 16 residues in the CDR3. V was cut by 2 bases and J by 2 bases, with 16 bases left in between.

This chain uses TRBV6-5 with TRBJ2-5; D is uncertain. The CDR3 is 14 amino acids. The germline V gene encodes CDR1 MNHEY and CDR2 SVGAGI. V lost 2 bases and J 3 bases, leaving 10 bases between the germline ends. This chain's CDR3 is CASSYRQIEETQYF. The CDR3 nucleotides read TGTGCCAGCAGTTACAGACAAATTGAAGAGACCCAGTACTTC.

This chain joins TRBV27 and TRBJ2-7, with 7 bases lining up with TRBD2. The CDR3 is 12 amino acids. The germline V gene encodes CDR1 MNHEY and CDR2 SMNVEV (reference sequence). Trimming removed 9 bases from V and 6 bases from J; junction bases left unmatched: 8. The DNA for the CDR3 is TGTGCCAGTATGGGAGGGGCGGCCGAGCAGTACTTC. It specifies CASMGGAAEQYF.

The chain recombines TRBV4-3 with TRBJ2-3, with 8 bases identical to TRBD2. The CDR3 sequence is 17 residues long. The V segment lost 0 bases and the J segment 4 bases; nucleotides outside the gene matches: 9. The germline gives CDR1 LGHNA, CDR2 YSLEER. The CDR3 reads CASSQDSPGGPSDTQYF. The CDR3 coding sequence is TGCGCCAGCAGCCAAGATTCCCCGGGAGGGCCCTCAGATACGCAGTATTTT.

This chain uses TRBV2 with TRBJ1-1; D gene uncertain. V shed 5 bases and J shed 1 base, with 14 bases lying between them. Germline V lookup: CDR1 SNHLY, CDR2 FYNNEI. This CDR3 contains 15 residues. The CDR3 DNA reads TGTGCCAGCAGTTTGCCGGGCCAGCCGAACACTGAAGCTTTCTTT. Its protein product is CASSLPGQPNTEAFF. Using reference TRBV2 and TRBJ1-1 for the parts outside the CDR3, the full variable domain is EPEVTQTPSHQVTQMGQEVILRCVPISNHLYFYWYRQILGQKVEFLVSFYNNEISEKSEIFDDQFSVERPDGSNFTLKIRSTKLEDSAMYFCASSLPGQPNTEAFFGQGTRLTVV.

The chain has TRBV2 and TRBJ2-5; 9 positions match TRBD1. Germline-derived CDR1 and CDR2 are SNHLY and FYNNEI. This CDR3 comprises 14 residues. The junction had 11 bases not matched to a gene; V was cut back by 6 bases and J by 9 bases. The CDR3 nucleotides are TGTGCCAGCAGGGGGGGACAGGGAAGTGAGGCCCAGTACTTC. Amino acid sequence: CASRGGQGSEAQYF.

CDR3: CASSPPGQAARTEAFF. DNA for the CDR3: TGTGCCAGCAGTCCCCCGGGACAGGCGGCACGGACTGAAGCTTTCTTT. The J gene is TRBJ1-1, the V gene TRBV28; 8 bases line up with TRBD1. CDR1 is MDHEN, CDR2 SYDVKM, per germline. The ends lost 5 bases at V and 5 bases at J; junction bases unmatched: 13. The length of the CDR3 is 16 residues. Using reference TRBV28 and TRBJ1-1 for the parts outside the CDR3, the full variable domain is DVKVTQSSRYLVKRTGEKVFLECVQDMDHENMFWYRQDPGLGLRLIYFSYDVKMKEKGDIPEGYSVSREKKERFSLILESASTNQTSMYLCASSPPGQAARTEAFFGQGTRLTVV.

The chain recombines TRBV13 with TRBJ1-1, with D maybe TRBD1 (6 bases). The CDR3 loop spans 17 amino acids. The V and J ends lost 3 bases and 1 base respectively, with 18 bases between them. CDR1 is PRHDT and CDR2 is FYEKMQ in the germline V gene (reference sequence). The chain's CDR3 is CASSLGAGIRGNTEAFF. As DNA, the CDR3 is TGTGCCAGCAGCTTGGGGGCGGGGATTCGAGGGAACACTGAAGCTTTCTTT.

As DNA, the CDR3 is TGTGCCAGCAGCCCCACGCCCGCCCGGAACATTCAGTACTTC. It yields the protein CASSPTPARNIQYF. The chain is built from TRBV14 and TRBJ2-4; D is unresolved. The CDR3 runs 14 residues. Germline V gene data show CDR1 as SGHDN and CDR2 as FVKESK. The germline V and J ends were trimmed by 4 bases and 7 bases, with 14 bases remaining between them.

J is TRBJ1-1 and V is TRBV7-8, with 9 bases fitting TRBD1. The germline CDR1 and CDR2 sequences are SGHVS and FQNEAQ. V lost 7 bases to trimming and J lost 0 bases; unmatched junction nucleotides: 6. The CDR3 is 15 residues long. The CDR3 sequence is CASIQGAGVNTEAFF. The CDR3 DNA follows: TGTGCCAGCATACAGGGGGCAGGAGTGAACACTGAAGCTTTCTTT. Using reference TRBV7-8 and TRBJ1-1 for the parts outside the CDR3, the full variable domain is GAGVSQSPRYKVAKRGQDVALRCDPISGHVSLFWYQQALGQGPEFLTYFQNEAQLDKSGLPSDRFFAERPEGSVSTLKIQRTQQEDSAVYLCASIQGAGVNTEAFFGQGTRLTVV.

The chain has TRBV15 and TRBJ2-7, with a tentative D call TRBD2 (6 bases). CDR1 is LNHNV and CDR2 is YYDKDF in the germline V gene (reference sequence). The CDR3 has 13 residues. Trimming pared 4 bases from V and 4 bases from J, leaving 11 bases between. The CDR3 DNA follows: TGTGCCACCAGCAACCCCGGGGGTTACGAGCAGTACTTC. It encodes CATSNPGGYEQYF. Using reference TRBV15 and TRBJ2-7 for the parts outside the CDR3, the full variable domain is DAMVIQNPRYQVTQFGKPVTLSCSQTLNHNVMYWYQQKSSQAPKLLFHYYDKDFNNEADTPDNFQSRRPNTSFCFLDIRSPGLGDTAMYLCATSNPGGYEQYFGPGTRLTVT.

The CDR3 DNA follows: TGTGCCAGCAGTCGGTCGAACACCGGGGAGCTGTTTTTT. Translation: CASSRSNTGELFF. The chain joins TRBV27 to TRBJ2-2; D is unresolved. V gave up 5 bases and J gave up 0 bases, with 4 bases separating them. Germline-derived CDR1 and CDR2 are MNHEY and SMNVEV (reference sequence). The CDR3 has 13 amino acids.

With respect to this clone: An end of the junction differs from the germline gene, which may be a read error. The rearrangement joins TRBV6-6 to TRBJ2-1; the D gene is possibly TRBD2 (5 bases). The CDR3 is 12 residues long. CDR1 is MNHNY and CDR2 is SVGAGI in the germline V gene (reference sequence). For the CDR3, the DNA is TGTGCCAGCAGCCCCGACTACGATGAGCAGTTCTTC. Encoded protein: CASSPDYDEQFF.

The gene calls are TRBV9 and TRBJ2-1, with D unclear. Germline CDR1 reads SGDLS; CDR2 reads YYNGEE. The CDR3 sequence is 14 residues long. V dropped 0 bases and J dropped 5 bases, with 9 bases sitting between them. The CDR3 loop is CASSVAIRDNEQFF. DNA of the CDR3: TGTGCCAGCAGCGTAGCTATAAGGGACAATGAGCAGTTCTTC.

The chain combines TRBV28 with TRBJ2-7; D is unclear. This CDR3 contains 14 residues. Trimming removed 3 bases from V and 5 bases from J, with 14 bases in between. Germline lookup yields CDR1 MDHEN and CDR2 SYDVKM. The CDR3 region has the DNA TGTGCCAGCAGTTTCCCCCCGGAAACCCACGAGCAGTACTTC. Residues: CASSFPPETHEQYF.

This chain links TRBV28 with TRBJ2-7; D is unresolved. Germline CDR1 reads MDHEN; CDR2 reads SYDVKM. This CDR3 is 14 amino acids long. Trimming stripped 3 bases from V and 3 bases from J, with 12 bases between. The CDR3 reads CASSFWLKVYEQYF. For the CDR3, the DNA is TGTGCCAGCAGTTTTTGGCTCAAGGTCTACGAGCAGTACTTC. The complete variable domain, with remaining parts taken from reference TRBV28 and TRBJ2-7, reads DVKVTQSSRYLVKRTGEKVFLECVQDMDHENMFWYRQDPGLGLRLIYFSYDVKMKEKGDIPEGYSVSREKKERFSLILESASTNQTSMYLCASSFWLKVYEQYFGPGTRLTVT.

This sequence joins TRBV23-1 and TRBJ2-5, with 7 positions matching TRBD2. TRBV23-1 is labeled an ORF, and its function is uncertain. Trimming cost V 7 bases and J 4 bases; bases outside gene matches: 15. This CDR3 comprises 16 residues. For the CDR3, the DNA is TGCGCCAGCATCCGGGACCGGGACTATCCTCGAGAGACCCAGTACTTC. Its translation is CASIRDRDYPRETQYF.

V usage is TRBV2 and J usage is TRBJ2-7; 13 bases line up with TRBD2. Germline V gene lookup returns CDR1 SNHLY and CDR2 FYNNEI. The CDR3 contains 14 residues. J lost 3 bases, V lost 5 bases, and 1 base had no gene match. The CDR3 region is CASSRLAGGYEQYF. In DNA, the CDR3 is TGTGCCAGCAGTCGACTAGCGGGAGGCTACGAGCAGTACTTC.

V is TRBV5-6 and J is TRBJ2-3; D is undetermined. Per germline, CDR1 SGHDT and CDR2 YYEEEE. The V end was cut by 5 bases, the J end by 4 bases, with 17 bases between. There are 15 residues in the CDR3. The CDR3: CASRVPQAPPDTQYF. The DNA for the CDR3 is TGTGCCAGCAGAGTCCCCCAAGCCCCCCCAGATACGCAGTATTTT.

This clone was counted a single time. The chain links TRBV4-3 to TRBJ1-1, with D hard to call. This CDR3 region has 15 residues. Germline V gene data show CDR1 as LGHNA and CDR2 as YSLEER. The V and J ends lost 1 base and 1 base respectively, with 10 bases between them. The chain's CDR3 is CASSQAEVSNTEAFF. CDR3 in DNA: TGCGCCAGCAGCCAAGCGGAAGTTTCGAACACTGAAGCTTTCTTT.

The genes are TRBV4-1 and TRBJ1-4; no clear D gene. CDR1 is MGHRA, CDR2 YSYEKL, per germline. The CDR3 loop spans 15 amino acids. The V and J ends lost 3 bases and 0 bases respectively, with 8 bases between them. CDR3 nucleotide sequence: TGCGCCAGCAGCCATGATCATGCAACTAATGAAAAACTGTTTTTT. Encoded protein: CASSHDHATNEKLFF.

V and J are TRBV4-3 and TRBJ1-2; D gene unclear. The germline V and J ends were trimmed by 0 bases and 4 bases, with 15 bases remaining between them. CDR1 LGHNA and CDR2 YSLEER come from the germline V gene. This CDR3 is 16 amino acids long. The CDR3 here is CASSQDIGLRGYGYTF. The CDR3 DNA follows: TGCGCCAGCAGCCAAGATATCGGGCTTCGGGGCTATGGCTACACCTTC.

The chain carries TRBV30 and TRBJ1-5, with TRBD1 as a possible D gene (5 bases). The CDR3 contains 15 residues. The germline V gene has CDR1 GTSNPN and CDR2 SVGIG (reference sequence). Trimming took off 0 bases at V and 5 bases at J, with 14 bases between the two ends. In nucleotides, the CDR3 is TGTGCCTGGAGTGTACCCATAGGAGGGGATCAGCCCCAGCATTTT. It codes for CAWSVPIGGDQPQHF. Full variable domain (rest looked up from reference TRBV30 and TRBJ1-5): SQTIHQWPATLVQPVGSPLSLECTVEGTSNPNLYWYRQAAGRGLQLLFYSVGIGQISSEVPQNLSASRPQDRQFILSSKKLLLSDSGFYLCAWSVPIGGDQPQHFGDGTRLSIL.

The V gene is TRBV29-1, the J gene TRBJ1-1; D not resolved. The germline V and J ends were trimmed by 0 bases and 4 bases, with 9 bases remaining between them. The germline V gene encodes CDR1 SQVTM and CDR2 ANQGSEA. This CDR3 has 13 residues. The CDR3 DNA reads as TGCAGCGTTGAAGATGAGTCGGGCACTGAAGCTTTCTTT. Protein: CSVEDESGTEAFF. Combining the CDR3 with reference TRBV29-1 and TRBJ1-1 gives the whole variable domain SAVISQKPSRDICQRGTSLTIQCQVDSQVTMMFWYRQQPGQSLTLIATANQGSEATYESGFVIDKFPISRPNLTFSTLTVSNMSPEDSSIYLCSVEDESGTEAFFGQGTRLTVV.

This chain uses TRBV19 with TRBJ1-1, with a possible D match to TRBD1 (6 bases). Trimming shortened V by 4 bases and J by 0 bases, and 12 bases separated the two germline ends. Germline CDR1 and CDR2: LNHDA and SQIVND (reference sequence). The CDR3 totals 15 residues. The CDR3 region is CASSTPDSLNTEAFF. CDR3 sequence (DNA): TGTGCCAGTAGTACCCCGGACAGCCTGAACACTGAAGCTTTCTTT.

This rearrangement joins TRBV4-2 to TRBJ2-5, with TRBD2 matching over 7 bases. The CDR3 runs 15 residues. Germline-derived CDR1 and CDR2 are LGHNA and YNFKEQ. The junction had 10 bases not matched to a gene; V was cut back by 4 bases and J by 5 bases. CDR3 coding DNA: TGTGCCAGCAGCCTCTTGGCGGGAGAGGTTGAGACCCAGTACTTC. It codes for CASSLLAGEVETQYF.

Concerning this clone itself: This sample includes further DNA sequences coding for the same CDR3. The chain employs TRBV27 and TRBJ2-1; 8 bases line up with TRBD2. CDR3 length: 13 amino acids. The junction had 3 bases not matched to a gene; V was cut back by 4 bases and J by 7 bases. Per germline, CDR1 MNHEY and CDR2 SMNVEV (reference sequence). CDR3: CASSYREGNEQFF. The CDR3 coding sequence is TGTGCCAGCAGTTACCGGGAGGGGAATGAGCAGTTCTTC.

The rearrangement links TRBV5-1 to TRBJ2-3; TRBD2 matches at 16 bases. The CDR3 length is 17 residues. The germline gives CDR1 SGHRS, CDR2 YFSETQ. V gave up 4 bases and J gave up 1 base; unmatched junction bases: 3. CDR3 in DNA: TGCGCCAGCAGCGTTGGGACTAGCGGGAGGGGCACAGATACGCAGTATTTT. This gives the protein CASSVGTSGRGTDTQYF.

This chain joins TRBV27 and TRBJ2-5; 9 bases align to TRBD1. Germline CDR1 MNHEY, CDR2 SMNVEV (reference sequence). The CDR3 has 17 amino acids. V gave up 5 bases and J gave up 5 bases; unmatched junction bases: 15. The CDR3 nucleotides are TGTGCCAGCAGTCTCTTTAGACCCGGGACAGGGCTCGAGACCCAGTACTTC. The encoded protein is CASSLFRPGTGLETQYF.

As to this clone: An end of the junction does not agree with germline; a read error may underlie this. This chain joins TRBV5-6 and TRBJ1-2; no clear D. CDR1 and CDR2 (germline): SGHDT, YYEEEE. This CDR3 has 17 amino acids. The CDR3 nucleotides read TGTGCCAGCAGCCCCCAGGACGGGGAGGTGTCTTACTATGACTACACCTTC. Translation gives CASSPQDGEVSYYDYTF. Full variable domain (rest looked up from reference TRBV5-6 and TRBJ1-2): DAGVTQSPTHLIKTRGQQVTLRCSPKSGHDTVSWYQQALGQGPQFIFQYYEEEERQRGNFPDRFSGHQFPNYSSELNVNALLLGDSALYLCASSPQDGEVSYYDYTFGSGTRLTVV.